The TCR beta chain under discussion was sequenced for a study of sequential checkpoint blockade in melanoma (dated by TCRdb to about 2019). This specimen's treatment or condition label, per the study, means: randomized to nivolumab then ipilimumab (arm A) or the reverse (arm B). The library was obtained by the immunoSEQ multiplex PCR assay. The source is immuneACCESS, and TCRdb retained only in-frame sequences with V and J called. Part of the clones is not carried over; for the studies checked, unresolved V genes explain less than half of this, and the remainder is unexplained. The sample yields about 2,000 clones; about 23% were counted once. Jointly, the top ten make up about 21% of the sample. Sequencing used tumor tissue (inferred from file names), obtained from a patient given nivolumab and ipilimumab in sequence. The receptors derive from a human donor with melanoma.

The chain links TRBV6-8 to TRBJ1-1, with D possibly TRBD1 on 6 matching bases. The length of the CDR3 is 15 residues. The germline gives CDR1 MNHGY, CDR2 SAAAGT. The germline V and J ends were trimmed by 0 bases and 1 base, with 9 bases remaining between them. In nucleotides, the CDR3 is TGTGCCAGCAGTTACTCAGGGGGGACGAACACTGAAGCTTTCTTT. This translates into CASSYSGGTNTEAFF.